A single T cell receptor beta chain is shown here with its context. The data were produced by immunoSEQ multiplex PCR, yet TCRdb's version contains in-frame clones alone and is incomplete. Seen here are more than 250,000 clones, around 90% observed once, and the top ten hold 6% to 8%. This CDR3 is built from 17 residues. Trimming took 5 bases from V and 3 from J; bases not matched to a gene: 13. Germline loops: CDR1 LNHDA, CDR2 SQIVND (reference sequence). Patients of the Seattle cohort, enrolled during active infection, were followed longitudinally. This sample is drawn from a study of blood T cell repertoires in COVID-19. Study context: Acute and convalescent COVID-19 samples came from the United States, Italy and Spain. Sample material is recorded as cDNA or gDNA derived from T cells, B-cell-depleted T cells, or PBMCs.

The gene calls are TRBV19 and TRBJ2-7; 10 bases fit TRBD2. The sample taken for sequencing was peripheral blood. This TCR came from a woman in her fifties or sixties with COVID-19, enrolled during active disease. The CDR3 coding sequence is TGTGCCAGTAGTCCCCGACTGGGTTTAGCGGGAGGCTACGAGCAGTACTTC. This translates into CASSPRLGLAGGYEQYF.